The entry below describes one TCR beta chain. Its antigen is unknown. This CDR3 spans 14 amino acids. Germline-derived CDR1 and CDR2 are SGHNT and YENEEA. Trimming at V came to 2 bases and at J to 7 bases, leaving 7 bases not matched to a gene. Survey-level immunoSEQ v3.0 assays were run. Sequencing set out to capture about 40,000-55,000 T-cell genomes per sample. Method: immunoSEQ multiplex PCR; TCRdb's copy keeps in-frame clones and lacks some. The sample has fewer than 40,000 clones, approximately 87% seen once. Among participants with HIV, every one received treatment in the United States. The data stem from a study of long-term antiretroviral therapy in people with HIV. Whole-study findings and limits: Narrower CDR3 length ranges marked HIV repertoires relative to controls. Repertoire dominance by clones expanded before ART was seen at all time points.

The sequence came from a woman in her fifties or sixties with HIV. The sequencing used unsorted PBMCs, collected 1.2 years after starting antiretroviral therapy. The chain couples TRBV11-3 to TRBJ2-7, with TRBD1 identical over 8 bases. CDR3 residues: CASSLRQGRGEQYF. For the CDR3, the DNA is TGTGCCAGCAGCTTAAGACAGGGGAGAGGTGAGCAGTACTTC.